Each of the 30 T cell receptor beta chains below was sequenced from the same sample in a study of early T cells in non-severe SARS-CoV-2 infection. TCRdb re-called the 5' RACE reads through MiXCR, storing one row per CDR3 protein. The sample includes tens of thousands of distinct CDR3 sequences, roughly 9.2% of them seen just once. The sequenced material came from whole blood. The source is an adult who was a healthcare worker with PCR-confirmed SARS-CoV-2 infection or an uninfected control (not recorded which).

The rearrangement joins TRBV20-1 to TRBJ2-1; D might be TRBD2 (6 bases). Trimming removed 0 bases from V and 3 bases from J, with 15 bases in between. Germline CDR1 DFQATT, CDR2 SNEGSKA (reference sequence). CDR3 length: 16 residues. CDR3: CSARDLGGLVYNEQFF. In DNA form, the CDR3 reads TGCAGTGCTAGAGATCTGGGGGGACTCGTCTACAATGAGCAGTTCTTC.

This clonotype has a count of ten or more. The rearrangement links TRBV12-3 or TRBV12-4 to TRBJ1-2; 11 bases agree with TRBD1. This CDR3 region has 15 residues. The V and J ends lost 5 bases and 7 bases, in that order; junction bases with no gene match: 9. The CDR3 sequence is CASSNSGQGVLGYTF. The CDR3 region has the DNA TGTGCCAGCAGTAATTCGGGACAGGGGGTACTTGGCTACACCTTC.

This clonotype was detected many times. The V call is TRBV11-2, the J call TRBJ2-3, with 8 bases lining up with TRBD2. The germline gives CDR1 SGHAT, CDR2 FQNNGV. V shed 5 bases, J shed 1 base, and the junction held 20 bases outside the gene matches. This CDR3 has 20 residues. CDR3 DNA sequence: TGTGCCAGCAGCCCCAGAGTAGCGGGGTCTATTCGAGCCGGCACAGATACGCAGTATTTT. As protein: CASSPRVAGSIRAGTDTQYF. Full variable domain (rest looked up from reference TRBV11-2 and TRBJ2-3): EAGVAQSPRYKIIEKRQSVAFWCNPISGHATLYWYQQILGQGPKLLIQFQNNGVVDDSQLPKDRFSAERLKGVDSTLKIQPAKLEDSAVYLCASSPRVAGSIRAGTDTQYFGPGTRLTVL.

This clonotype was seen repeatedly, ten times or more. The chain combines TRBV15 with TRBJ2-7, with D possibly TRBD2 on 6 matching bases. Germline V CDR1 and CDR2: LNHNV, YYDKDF (reference sequence). The CDR3 loop spans 16 amino acids. V shed 3 bases and J shed 3 bases, with 18 bases lying between them. CDR3 nucleotide sequence: TGTGCCACCAGCAGGGACTCACGGGACTCAATCTACGAGCAGTACTTC. Translation: CATSRDSRDSIYEQYF. Using reference TRBV15 and TRBJ2-7 for the parts outside the CDR3, the full variable domain is DAMVIQNPRYQVTQFGKPVTLSCSQTLNHNVMYWYQQKSSQAPKLLFHYYDKDFNNEADTPDNFQSRRPNTSFCFLDIRSPGLGDTAMYLCATSRDSRDSIYEQYFGPGTRLTVT.

A few counts support this clonotype. The V gene is TRBV19, the J gene TRBJ1-6; D gene ambiguous. The V and J ends lost 3 bases and 5 bases respectively, with 14 bases between them. CDR3 length equals 16 residues. Germline V gives CDR1 LNHDA, CDR2 SQIVND (reference sequence). CDR3 coding DNA: TGTGCCAGTAGTATCGATGGGCTCCAGCATAATTCACCCCTCCACTTT. Its translation is CASSIDGLQHNSPLHF.

This clonotype was detected ten times or more. CDR3 nucleotide sequence: TGTGCCAGTAGTCAGCAGGGGATCAACAATGAGCAGTTCTTC. Translating it yields CASSQQGINNEQFF. This sequence joins TRBV19 and TRBJ2-1; TRBD1 is a possible D gene (6 bases). Germline V gives CDR1 LNHDA, CDR2 SQIVND (reference sequence). There are 14 residues in the CDR3. The V gene lost 5 bases and the J gene lost 5 bases, with 13 bases spanning the gap.

Many counts were recorded for this clonotype. This sequence joins TRBV11-2 and TRBJ2-3; D perhaps matches TRBD2 (6 bases). The CDR3 has 15 amino acids. Trimming left V 4 bases short and J 2 bases short, with 13 bases between. Germline values: CDR1 SGHAT, CDR2 FQNNGV. CDR3 amino acids: CASSSGPGATDTQYF. The CDR3 DNA sequence: TGTGCCAGCAGCTCCGGTCCGGGAGCCACAGATACGCAGTATTTT.

This clonotype was recorded many times. The chain recombines TRBV29-1 with TRBJ2-7; 12 nucleotides align to TRBD2. With V trimmed by 0 bases and J by 3 bases, 6 bases remained unmatched. CDR3 size: 16 residues. Germline V lookup: CDR1 SQVTM, CDR2 ANQGSEA. CDR3 DNA: TGCAGCGTTGAAGATAGACTAGCGGGAGCAGACTACGAGCAGTACTTC. This translates into CSVEDRLAGADYEQYF.

This clonotype occurred many times. The chain is built from TRBV7-9 and TRBJ2-2, with D perhaps TRBD1 (6 bases). CDR1 and CDR2 from the germline V gene are SEHNR and FQNEAQ (reference sequence). The CDR3 is 15 amino acids. V shed 5 bases and J shed 4 bases, with 14 bases lying between them. The CDR3 DNA follows: TGTGCCAGCAGCCCCCCGCCAGGGGCCACCGGGGAGCTGTTTTTT. It codes for CASSPPPGATGELFF.

This clonotype was counted many times. V and J are TRBV11-2 and TRBJ1-1; 7 positions agree with TRBD1. The CDR3 has 15 residues. Germline values: CDR1 SGHAT, CDR2 FQNNGV. The ends lost 4 bases at V and 1 base at J; junction bases unmatched: 6. CDR3 DNA: TGTGCCAGCAGCTCTTTAAGGGGGCCGAACACTGAAGCTTTCTTT. It specifies CASSSLRGPNTEAFF.

This clonotype has ten or more counts. The gene calls are TRBV5-6 and TRBJ2-5; no firm D call. This CDR3 region has 15 residues. Trimming took off 1 base at V and 1 base at J, with 11 bases between the two ends. Germline lookup yields CDR1 SGHDT and CDR2 YYEEEE. The DNA of the CDR3 is TGTGCCAGCAGCTTGCATTTGTCCTTCCAAGAGACCCAGTACTTC. Translating gives CASSLHLSFQETQYF.

This clonotype was seen many times. V usage is TRBV7-3 and J usage is TRBJ2-2; 7 nucleotides agree with TRBD2. The CDR3 is made up of 17 amino acids. Germline lookup yields CDR1 SGHTA and CDR2 FQGTGA. The ends lost 3 bases at V and 0 bases at J; junction bases unmatched: 7. CDR3 loop: CASSLTPGTTNTGELFF. The CDR3 DNA reads as TGTGCCAGCAGCTTGACACCCGGGACTACGAACACCGGGGAGCTGTTTTTT.

In this sample, this clonotype turned up many times. The chain couples TRBV7-9 to TRBJ2-1, with D tentatively TRBD2 (7 bases). Trimming stripped 3 bases from V and 10 bases from J, with 19 bases between. CDR3 length: 15 residues. CDR1 SEHNR and CDR2 FQNEAQ come from the germline V gene (reference sequence). The DNA for the CDR3 is TGTGCCAGCAGCTTCCCTTGGGGGGGCATCGAAGAGCAGTTCTTC. It yields the protein CASSFPWGGIEEQFF.

This clonotype was picked up many times. This sequence joins TRBV6-2 or TRBV6-3 and TRBJ2-1; 13 bases map to TRBD2. Looked up from germline, CDR1 is MNHEY and CDR2 is SVGEGT. The CDR3 is 16 amino acids. V lost 7 bases and J lost 5; bases outside the gene matches: 8. The CDR3, as DNA: TGTGCCAGCATTCGAAGACTAGCGGGGGGAAACAATGAGCAGTTCTTC. It translates to CASIRRLAGGNNEQFF.

CDR3: CSARGAGGVSYNEQFF. The CDR3 DNA sequence: TGCAGTGCTAGGGGAGCGGGAGGTGTATCCTACAATGAGCAGTTCTTC. The rearrangement links TRBV20-1 to TRBJ2-1, with TRBD2 matching 9 bases. V lost 3 bases and J lost 1; bases outside the gene matches: 7. Germline CDR1 is DFQATT and CDR2 is SNEGSKA (reference sequence). CDR3 size: 16 residues.

V and J are TRBV10-3 and TRBJ1-4, with D perhaps matching TRBD1 (5 bases). Germline values: CDR1 ENHRY, CDR2 SYGVKD. The CDR3 runs 11 residues. Trimming shortened V by 6 bases and J by 8 bases, and 7 bases separated the two germline ends. This chain's CDR3 is CAISEGEKLFF. Written as DNA, the CDR3 is TGTGCCATCAGCGAGGGGGAAAAACTGTTTTTT.

This clonotype came up a few times. The rearrangement joins TRBV10-3 to TRBJ1-2; maybe TRBD1 (5 bases). The CDR3 contains 14 residues. From germline, CDR1 is ENHRY and CDR2 SYGVKD. Trimming left V 3 bases short and J 0 bases short, with 8 bases between. The DNA for the CDR3 is TGTGCCATCAGTGACGGGGGGTCTAACTATGGCTACACCTTC. Its translation is CAISDGGSNYGYTF.

This clonotype was observed a handful of times. The rearrangement joins TRBV10-3 to TRBJ2-3, with 9 bases identical to TRBD2. This CDR3 has 14 amino acids. The V gene's germline CDR1 is ENHRY and CDR2 SYGVKD. With V trimmed by 5 bases and J by 5 bases, 5 bases remained unmatched. The CDR3 region has the DNA TGTGCCATCAGTCAAGCGGGAGGACAAGATACGCAGTATTTT. It is translated as CAISQAGGQDTQYF.

At least ten counts were recorded for this clonotype. The V gene is TRBV27, the J gene TRBJ2-2, with a tentative D call TRBD1 (6 bases). The CDR3 is 15 amino acids. Trimming pared 2 bases from V and 7 bases from J, leaving 14 bases between. Germline CDR1 reads MNHEY; CDR2 reads SMNVEV (reference sequence). In DNA, the CDR3 is TGTGCCAGCAGTTTACACAGGGCGGCGGACGGGGAGCTGTTTTTT. Its protein product is CASSLHRAADGELFF.

The sample holds many counts of this clonotype. The gene calls are TRBV2 and TRBJ1-1, with unresolved D. This CDR3 contains 12 residues. Germline V CDR1 and CDR2: SNHLY, FYNNEI. Trimming removed 4 bases at V and 7 bases at J, with 10 bases between. The CDR3 reads CASSAARGEAFF. Here the CDR3 DNA reads TGTGCCAGCAGTGCTGCTCGGGGTGAAGCTTTCTTT.

The rearrangement links TRBV2 to TRBJ1-1, with 9 bases identical to TRBD1. Germline trimming cut 5 bases from V and 11 bases from J; bases unmatched to any gene: 9. This CDR3 contains 13 residues. From germline, CDR1 is SNHLY and CDR2 FYNNEI. The CDR3 here is CASSQIRQGDAFF. The DNA for the CDR3 is TGTGCCAGCAGTCAGATTCGACAGGGGGATGCTTTCTTT.

This clonotype occurred many times. In DNA, the CDR3 is TGTGCCAGCAGCTCGGCAGGGGAAGTAGAGACCCAGTACTTC. Its protein is CASSSAGEVETQYF. This chain joins TRBV7-9 and TRBJ2-5, with a weak D call TRBD1 (6 bases). V lost 4 bases to trimming and J lost 4 bases, with 13 bases between them. Germline lookup yields CDR1 SEHNR and CDR2 FQNEAQ (reference sequence). The CDR3 sequence is 14 residues long.

This clonotype was counted ten times or more. The chain links TRBV15 to TRBJ2-3; 7 nucleotides align to TRBD2. The trim removed 0 bases at V and 0 bases at J, leaving 9 bases unmatched. The CDR3 is 18 residues long. Germline loops: CDR1 LNHNV, CDR2 YYDKDF (reference sequence). CDR3 in amino acids: CATSRDSDAGASTDTQYF. The CDR3 nucleotides are TGTGCCACCAGCAGAGATAGCGACGCGGGAGCTAGCACAGATACGCAGTATTTT.

This clonotype was picked up many times. The chain couples TRBV5-1 to TRBJ2-3, with D perhaps TRBD2 (5 bases). The germline gives CDR1 SGHRS, CDR2 YFSETQ. Trimming took off 4 bases at V and 2 bases at J, with 17 bases between the two ends. The CDR3 length is 16 residues. CDR3 in amino acids: CASSNVLVYSTDTQYF. DNA of the CDR3: TGCGCCAGCAGCAACGTACTAGTTTATTCCACAGATACGCAGTATTTT.

This clonotype has a count of ten or more. The chain joins TRBV28 to TRBJ2-6, with D perhaps TRBD2 (6 bases). The V end lost 6 bases, the J end lost 0 bases, and 12 bases lay between the germline ends. This CDR3 contains 16 residues. CDR1 is MDHEN and CDR2 is SYDVKM in the germline V gene. The CDR3 DNA is TGTGCCAGCAGCCCCTTCGGGGGCTCTGGGGCCAACGTCCTGACTTTC. Protein: CASSPFGGSGANVLTF.

In its sample, this clonotype was seen many times. The chain joins TRBV14 to TRBJ2-1, with a possible D match to TRBD2 (5 bases). Trimming took off 1 base at V and 4 bases at J, with 29 bases between the two ends. Per germline, CDR1 SGHDN and CDR2 FVKESK. This CDR3 spans 21 amino acids. Here the CDR3 reads CASSQALGGRNWRKLYNEQFF. In DNA form, the CDR3 reads TGTGCCAGCAGCCAAGCTCTAGGAGGAAGGAATTGGAGGAAGCTTTACAATGAGCAGTTCTTC.

This clonotype has at least ten counts. This chain uses TRBV20-1 with TRBJ2-7; D is undetermined. Trimming took off 1 base at V and 5 bases at J, with 12 bases between the two ends. There are 13 residues in the CDR3. Germline V gene data show CDR1 as DFQATT and CDR2 as SNEGSKA (reference sequence). In nucleotides, the CDR3 is TGCAGTGCTAGAGGTGGCCAGGCTAACGAGCAGTACTTC. Translating gives CSARGGQANEQYF.

This clonotype was seen repeatedly, ten times or more. J is TRBJ2-2 and V is TRBV5-1; 10 positions agree with TRBD2. The CDR3 sequence is 16 residues long. CDR1 is SGHRS and CDR2 is YFSETQ in the germline V gene. J lost 3 bases, V lost 0 bases, and 2 bases had no gene match. The CDR3 reads CASSLELAGYTGELFF. In DNA, the CDR3 is TGCGCCAGCAGCTTGGAACTAGCGGGGTACACCGGGGAGCTGTTTTTT.

This clonotype was recorded many times. This chain connects TRBV13 to TRBJ2-1; possible D gene TRBD1, 5 bases. V was cut by 0 bases and J by 10 bases, with 10 bases left in between. Looked up from germline, CDR1 is PRHDT and CDR2 is FYEKMQ (reference sequence). The CDR3 spans 13 residues. The CDR3 here is CASSLGPTGEQFF. The CDR3 DNA is TGTGCCAGCAGCTTAGGCCCAACAGGAGAGCAGTTCTTC.

This clonotype came up many times. The V gene is TRBV12-3 or TRBV12-4, the J gene TRBJ2-7, with D maybe TRBD2 (6 bases). Trimming cost V 6 bases and J 6 bases, with 21 bases left between them. CDR3 length: 15 residues. DNA for the CDR3: TGTGCCAGCAGGGGGGGTGGTTCTGGTAGCCTCGAGCAGTACTTC. Its translation: CASRGGGSGSLEQYF.